This paragraph covers one T cell receptor beta chain sequence. Antigen specificity is unknown. The data stem from a study of OX40 agonist ivuxolimab in advanced cancers. Study-wide background: Each patient was given ivuxolimab into a vein every 2 weeks, at 0.01 to 10 mg/kg. From 23 to 79 years was the age range, with a mean of about 56 years, and around 80% were male. Earlier treatment with anti-PD-1, anti-PD-L1 or anti-CTLA-4 was permitted, and 30% to 40% had received some. Findings and limits, study-wide: Expansion of clones was among the lowest in partial responders at 0.1-3.0 mg/kg.

CDR1 is PRHDT and CDR2 is FYEKMQ in the germline V gene (reference sequence). CDR3 length equals 14 residues. Trimming removed 6 bases at V and 7 bases at J, with 16 bases between. Clones were sequenced by immunoSEQ multiplex PCR, and TCRdb holds only the in-frame ones, with some missing. The sample carries tens of thousands of clones, almost 95% recorded once. The material sequenced was CD4+ or CD8+ T cells sorted from blood, taken in a trial of the OX40 agonist ivuxolimab. This TCR was recovered from an adult with an advanced solid tumor such as melanoma, head and neck, liver or kidney cancer. The chain carries TRBV13 and TRBJ2-1; the D is unclear. This CDR3 is CASSSGQPVNEQFF. DNA for the CDR3: TGTGCCAGCAGTTCCGGGCAGCCCGTAAATGAGCAGTTCTTC. Combining the CDR3 with reference TRBV13 and TRBJ2-1 gives the whole variable domain AAGVIQSPRHLIKEKRETATLKCYPIPRHDTVYWYQQGPGQDPQFLISFYEKMQSDKGSIPDRFSAQQFSDYHSELNMSSLELGDSALYFCASSSGQPVNEQFFGPGTRLTVL.